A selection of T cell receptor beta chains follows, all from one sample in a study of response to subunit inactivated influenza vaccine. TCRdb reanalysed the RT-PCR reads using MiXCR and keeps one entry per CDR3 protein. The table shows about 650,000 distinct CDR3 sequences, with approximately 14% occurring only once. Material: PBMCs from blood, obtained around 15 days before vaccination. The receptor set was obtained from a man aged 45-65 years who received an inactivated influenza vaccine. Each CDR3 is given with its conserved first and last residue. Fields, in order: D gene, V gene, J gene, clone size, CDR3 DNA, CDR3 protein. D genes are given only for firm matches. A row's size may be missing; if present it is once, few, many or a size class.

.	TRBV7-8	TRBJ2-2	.	TGTGCCAGCAGCTTATCAAGCGGGCCCGGGGAGCTGTTTTTT	CASSLSSGPGELFF
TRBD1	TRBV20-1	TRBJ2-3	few	TGCAGTATAGGGGGCTCCACAGATACGCAGTATTTT	CSIGGSTDTQYF
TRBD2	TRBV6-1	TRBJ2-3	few	TGTGCCATCAGTGAAGCGTTTGGTAGCGGGAGTTTCGCAGATACGCAGTATTTT	CAISEAFGSGSFADTQYF
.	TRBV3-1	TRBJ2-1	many	TGTGCCAGCAGCCAAAGTTTACGTAGCGGCTACAATGAGCAGTTCTTC	CASSQSLRSGYNEQFF
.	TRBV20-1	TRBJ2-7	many	TGCAGTGCTAGTTTAAGAGGACTTGCTCCCTACGAGCAGTACTTC	CSASLRGLAPYEQYF
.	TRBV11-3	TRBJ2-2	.	TGTGCCAGCAGCTTGGTGGCATACGGGGAGCTGTTTTTT	CASSLVAYGELFF
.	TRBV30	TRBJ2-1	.	TGTGCCTTCCCGGGTCGCCATTCGTTGTACAATGAGCAGTTCTTC	CAFPGRHSLYNEQFF
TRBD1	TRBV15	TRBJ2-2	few	TGTGCCACCAGGAAATTCGGACAGGGATCCGGGGAGCTGTTTTTT	CATRKFGQGSGELFF
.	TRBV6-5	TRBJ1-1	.	TGTGCCAGCAGTCCCTCGTCTGTTGGGAACACTGAAGCTTTCTTT	CASSPSSVGNTEAFF
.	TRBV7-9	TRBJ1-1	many	TGTGCCAGCAAATTAGGGGGGAACACTGAAGCTTTCTTT	CASKLGGNTEAFF
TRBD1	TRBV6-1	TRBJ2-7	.	TGTGCCAGCAGTCAAGGACAGGGGGCCAAATACGAGCAGTACTTC	CASSQGQGAKYEQYF
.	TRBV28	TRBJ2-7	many	TGTGCCAGCAGTTTATACGAGCAGTACTTC	CASSLYEQYF
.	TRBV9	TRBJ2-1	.	TGTGCCAGCAGCGTGGGGTCAGGTACCTACAATGAGCAGTTCTTC	CASSVGSGTYNEQFF
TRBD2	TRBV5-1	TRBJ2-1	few	TGCGCCAGCGCCCACTCTGCGGGAGGGGCCTACAATGAGCAGTTCTTC	CASAHSAGGAYNEQFF
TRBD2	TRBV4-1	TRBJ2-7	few	TGCGCCAGCAGCCAAGCGGCTAGCGGATCCTACGAGCAGTACTTC	CASSQAASGSYEQYF
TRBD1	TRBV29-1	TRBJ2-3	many	TGCAGCGCCCGGGACAGGGAAGTGGATACGCAGTATTTT	CSARDREVDTQYF
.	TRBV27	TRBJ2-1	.	TGTGCCAGCAGTCTCACCGCGAGGGGCGATGAGCAGTTCTTC	CASSLTARGDEQFF
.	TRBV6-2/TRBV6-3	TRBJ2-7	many	TGTGCCAGCAGTCCGGACGGGGCGTTCTCCTACGAGCAGTACTTC	CASSPDGAFSYEQYF
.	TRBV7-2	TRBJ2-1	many	TGCGCCAGCAGCTTGGGAGGATACTCCTACAATGAGCAGTTCTTC	CASSLGGYSYNEQFF
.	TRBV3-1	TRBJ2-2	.	TGTGCCAGCAGCCAAGATCCTTACACCGGGGAGCTGTTTTTT	CASSQDPYTGELFF
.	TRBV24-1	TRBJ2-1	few	TGTGCCCTCCGCGGGGAAGCCTACAATGAGCAGTTCTTC	CALRGEAYNEQFF
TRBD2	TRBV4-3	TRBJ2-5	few	TGCGCCAGCAGCCAAGTCATTAGCGGGAAGATAGAGACCCAGTACTTC	CASSQVISGKIETQYF
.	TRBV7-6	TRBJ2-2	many	TGTGCCAGCAGTTTGGAGGGGGACACCGGGGAGCTGTTTTTT	CASSLEGDTGELFF
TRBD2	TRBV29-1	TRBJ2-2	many	TGCAGCGTGGGACTAGCGGGAGGAACCGGGGAGCTGTTTTTT	CSVGLAGGTGELFF
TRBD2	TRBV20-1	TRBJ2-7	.	TGCAGTGCCATAGATCCGGCTAGCGGGGGGACCTACGAGCAGTACTTC	CSAIDPASGGTYEQYF
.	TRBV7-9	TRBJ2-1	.	TGTGCCAGCAGCTTAGTGCAAAGAGATGAGCAGTTCTTC	CASSLVQRDEQFF
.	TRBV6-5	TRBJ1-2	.	TGTGCCAGCAGTTACTCAGGCAGTGCGGACTATGGCTACACCTTC	CASSYSGSADYGYTF
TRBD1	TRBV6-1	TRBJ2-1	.	TGTGCCAGCAGTCGACAGGGGCAGTTCTTC	CASSRQGQFF
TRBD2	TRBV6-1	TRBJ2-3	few	TGTGCCAGCAGTGACCAGCCTAGCGGGGGCACAGATACGCAGTATTTT	CASSDQPSGGTDTQYF
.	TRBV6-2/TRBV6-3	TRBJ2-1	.	TGTGCCAGCAGCCACGGGCCGAATGAGCAGTTCTTC	CASSHGPNEQFF
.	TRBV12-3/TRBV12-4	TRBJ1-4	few	TGTGCCAGCAGGACTGGGCCTCCTGGGGATGAAAAACTGTTTTTT	CASRTGPPGDEKLFF
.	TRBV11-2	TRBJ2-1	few	TGTGCCAGCAGCTTCCCAGGGCCCTACAATGAGCAGTTCTTC	CASSFPGPYNEQFF
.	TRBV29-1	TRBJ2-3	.	TGCAGCGTTTTTGGCCGACCTACAGATACGCAGTATTTT	CSVFGRPTDTQYF
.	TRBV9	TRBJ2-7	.	TGTGCCAGCAGCGGTTCTAGGGCCGAGCAGTACTTC	CASSGSRAEQYF
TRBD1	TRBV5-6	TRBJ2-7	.	TGTGCCAGCAGTTCCACAGGGGGCGTCCGCTACGAGCAGTACTTC	CASSSTGGVRYEQYF
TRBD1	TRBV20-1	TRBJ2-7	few	TGCAGTGCTAGAGACCCACGACAGGGGGAATCCTACGAGCAGTACTTC	CSARDPRQGESYEQYF
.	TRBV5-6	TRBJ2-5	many	TGTGCCAGCAGCATCGGGACAATTCAAGAGACCCAGTACTTC	CASSIGTIQETQYF
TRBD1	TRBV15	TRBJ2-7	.	TGTGCCACCAGCACCCAGGGGGCCGGGTTGGGCGAGCAGTACTTC	CATSTQGAGLGEQYF
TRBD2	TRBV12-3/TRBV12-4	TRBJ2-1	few	TGTGCCAGCAGCCCTACTAGCGAGAGAGGCAATGAGCAGTTCTTC	CASSPTSERGNEQFF
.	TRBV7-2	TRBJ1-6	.	TGTGCCAGCACCGGGCAGGGGAGGATCTATAATTCACCCCTCCACTTT	CASTGQGRIYNSPLHF
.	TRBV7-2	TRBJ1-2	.	TGTGCCAGCAGCTTATTTGTGGACTCCTATGGCTACACCTTC	CASSLFVDSYGYTF
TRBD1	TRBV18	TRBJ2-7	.	TGTGCCAGCTCACAGTACAGGGGGCGTTCGTACGAGCAGTACTTC	CASSQYRGRSYEQYF
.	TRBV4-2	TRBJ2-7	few	TGTGCCAGCAGCCAAGAAGACAGGCCCCAGTGGCAGTACTTC	CASSQEDRPQWQYF
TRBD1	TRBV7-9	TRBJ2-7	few	TGTGCCAGCAGCTCACTAACCGACAGGGGCCACGAGCAGTACTTC	CASSSLTDRGHEQYF